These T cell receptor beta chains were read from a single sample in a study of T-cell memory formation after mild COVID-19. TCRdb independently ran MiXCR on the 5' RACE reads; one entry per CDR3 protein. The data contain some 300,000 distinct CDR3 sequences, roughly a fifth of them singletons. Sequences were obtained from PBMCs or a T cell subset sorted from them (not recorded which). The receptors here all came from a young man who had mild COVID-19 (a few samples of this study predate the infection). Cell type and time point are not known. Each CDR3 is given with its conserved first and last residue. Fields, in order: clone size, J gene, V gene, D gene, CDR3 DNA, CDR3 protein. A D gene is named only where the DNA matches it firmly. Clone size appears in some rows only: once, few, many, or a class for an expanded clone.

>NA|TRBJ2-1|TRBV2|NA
TGTGCCAGCAGTGAACAGGGGTCCAGGTTTGAGCAGTTCTTC
CASSEQGSRFEQFF
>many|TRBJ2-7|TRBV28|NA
TGTGCCAGCAGTCCCCCCCTTCGAAGGAAGTACTTC
CASSPPLRRKYF
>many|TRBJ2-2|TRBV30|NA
TGTGCCTGGAGTGTAGTAAGCACCGGGGAGCTGTTTTTT
CAWSVVSTGELFF
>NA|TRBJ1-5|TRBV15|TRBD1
TGTGCCACCAGCGTACAGGGGAATCAGCCCCAGCATTTT
CATSVQGNQPQHF
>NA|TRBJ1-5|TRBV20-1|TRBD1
TGCAGTGCTAGAGATAGTAGAACAGGGGCCGCCGGTCAGCCCCAGCATTTT
CSARDSRTGAAGQPQHF
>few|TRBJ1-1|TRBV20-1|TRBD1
TGCAGTGCTACGCGAACAGGGGTCACTGAAGCTTTCTTT
CSATRTGVTEAFF
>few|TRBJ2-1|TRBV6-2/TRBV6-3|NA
TGTGCCAGCAGTTACGAGAATTACAATGAGCAGTTCTTC
CASSYENYNEQFF
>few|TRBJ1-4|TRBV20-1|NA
TGCAGTGCTCCAACGGCGGCCGGAAAAATACTGTTTTTT
CSAPTAAGKILFF
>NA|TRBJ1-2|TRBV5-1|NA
TGCGCCAGCAGCTTGCAAACGGGGAACTATGGCTACACCTTC
CASSLQTGNYGYTF
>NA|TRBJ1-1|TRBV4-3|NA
TGCGCCAGCAGCCGGGGGGCTAAGGGGACTGAAGCTTTCTTT
CASSRGAKGTEAFF
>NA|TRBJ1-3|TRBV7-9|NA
TGTGCCAGCAGCTCCCCTTGGGGAGGAAACACCATATATTTT
CASSSPWGGNTIYF
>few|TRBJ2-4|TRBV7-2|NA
TGTGCCAGCAGCCCCGAGAAGGGGGGAGCGGCCAAAAACATTCAGTACTTC
CASSPEKGGAAKNIQYF
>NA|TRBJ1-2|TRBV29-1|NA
TGCAGCGTGGGGGGAACAGGGAAAGGAGCTAACTATGGCTACACCTTC
CSVGGTGKGANYGYTF
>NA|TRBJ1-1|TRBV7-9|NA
TGTGCCAGCAGCTTAGAGGGCCGGGGGGCGGCTTTCTTT
CASSLEGRGAAFF
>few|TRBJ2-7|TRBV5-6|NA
TGTGCCAGCAGCCCGCTCGATCATTACGAGCAGTACTTC
CASSPLDHYEQYF
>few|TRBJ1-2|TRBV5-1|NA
TGCGCCAGCAGCTCCCAGGCGGGGGGTGGCTACACCTTC
CASSSQAGGGYTF
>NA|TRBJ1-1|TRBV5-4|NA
TGTGCCAGCAGCTCCTCCCCGGACAGTTCAAACACTGAAGCTTTCTTT
CASSSSPDSSNTEAFF
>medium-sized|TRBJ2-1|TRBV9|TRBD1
TGTGCCAGCAGCGTAGGGACAGGAAGGAATGAGCAGTTCTTC
CASSVGTGRNEQFF
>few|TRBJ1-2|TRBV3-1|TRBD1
TGTGCCAGCAGCCACATAAGGGACAGAGCTAACTATGGCTACACCTTC
CASSHIRDRANYGYTF
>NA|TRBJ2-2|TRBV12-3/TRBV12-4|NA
TGTGCCAGCAGTTCTGGGGGGCAGGGGGACCTCCTTGTTTGGACCGGGGAGCTGTTTTTT
CASSSGGQGDLLVWTGELFF
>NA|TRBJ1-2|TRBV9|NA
TGTGCCAGCAGCGTAGACAGTTCCTATGGCTACACCTTC
CASSVDSSYGYTF
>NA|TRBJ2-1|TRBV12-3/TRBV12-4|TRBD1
TGTGCCAGCAACCGGGGGGACAGGGGGGATGAGCAGTTCTTC
CASNRGDRGDEQFF
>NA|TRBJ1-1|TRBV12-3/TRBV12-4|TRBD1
TGTGCCAGCAGTCGCTTGAGAACAGGGGAGAACACTGAAGCTTTCTTT
CASSRLRTGENTEAFF
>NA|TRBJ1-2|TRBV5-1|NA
TGCGCCAGCACCCCGACGGGGGCGAAGGGCTACACCTTC
CASTPTGAKGYTF
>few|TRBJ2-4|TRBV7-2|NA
TGTGCCAGCAGCTTAGAGGTCAGGAGCGACAAAAACATTCAGTACTTC
CASSLEVRSDKNIQYF
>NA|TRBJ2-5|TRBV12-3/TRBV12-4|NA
TGTGCCAGCAGTTTCAGGGGACCAGAGACCCAGTACTTC
CASSFRGPETQYF
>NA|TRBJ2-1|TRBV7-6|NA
TGTGCCAGCAGCCCCCTGGGGGGTAACTCCTACAATGAGCAGTTCTTC
CASSPLGGNSYNEQFF
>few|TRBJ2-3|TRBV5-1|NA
TGCGCGTTTGTAGATACGCAGTATTTT
CAFVDTQYF
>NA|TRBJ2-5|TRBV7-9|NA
TGTGCCAGCAGCTTACCAGACGGGTACGGAGAGACCCAGTACTTC
CASSLPDGYGETQYF
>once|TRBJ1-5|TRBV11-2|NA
TGTGCCAGCAGCTTAGGGTGGGAGAGCAATCAGCCCCAGCATTTT
CASSLGWESNQPQHF